What follows are 27 T cell receptor beta chains derived from one specimen sequenced in a study of Tregs in tolerant kidney transplant recipients. Related graft donors supplied nonmyeloablative bone marrow transplants, and mixed chimerism was transient. Libraries were prepared by immunoSEQ multiplex PCR; TCRdb keeps only in-frame clonotypes and omits some of them. The sample data list about 31,000 clones. The sequencing here drew on CD4+ T cells from blood (PBMCs), taken 24 months after the transplant. The receptors originated from a human patient who received a combined kidney and bone marrow transplant. The graft donor may have contributed some T cells.

Of note for this clone: Read coverage stops 3 residues before the CDR3 terminus; the germline J gene supplies the remainder. The chain joins TRBV7-7 to TRBJ2-5; D perhaps matches TRBD2 (5 bases). This CDR3 is built from 14 residues. Germline V gene data show CDR1 as SSHAT and CDR2 as FNYEAQ (reference sequence). Deletions cut 5 bases from V and 2 bases from J, with 12 bases between. The CDR3 sequence is CASSERIFQETQYF. The DNA read from the CDR3 is TGTGCCAGCAGCGAGCGGATTTTTCAAGAGACC.

About this clone itself: Coverage ceases 3 residues before the CDR3 finishes, and the germline J gene fills in the end. The chain carries TRBV19 and TRBJ2-7; perhaps TRBD2 as D (6 bases). The germline V and J ends were trimmed by 5 bases and 2 bases, with 10 bases remaining between them. This CDR3 comprises 13 residues. The germline V gene has CDR1 LNHDA and CDR2 SQIVND (reference sequence). The CDR3: CASSPGVTYEQYF. Incomplete CDR3 DNA: TGTGCCAGTAGTCCGGGGGTAACCTACGAG.

On this clone itself: Read coverage stops 3 residues before the CDR3 terminus; the germline J gene supplies the remainder. The chain has TRBV5-6 and TRBJ2-7; no clear D. V lost 5 bases, J lost 0 bases, and 9 bases lay in between. The CDR3 is made up of 13 amino acids. The germline V gene has CDR1 SGHDT and CDR2 YYEEEE. The CDR3 bases that were read are TGTGCCAGCAGGCCTACGGGCTCCTACGAG. Its protein is CASRPTGSYE. The full CDR3 reads CASRPTGSYEQYF.

With regard to this clone: With the read ending 3 residues before the CDR3 end, the germline J gene is used to fill in that end. V is TRBV5-1 and J is TRBJ2-1, with 8 bases that match TRBD2. Trimming cost V 2 bases and J 9 bases; bases outside gene matches: 10. Germline V lookup: CDR1 SGHRS, CDR2 YFSETQ. The CDR3 is 15 residues long. The part of the CDR3 DNA that was read is TGCGCCAGCAGCTTAGTAATAGCGGGGAGGGGTGAG. Its translation: CASSLVIAGRGE. The entire CDR3 is CASSLVIAGRGEQFF.

As for this clone: The read comes to an end 3 residues before the CDR3 does, leaving the germline J gene to fill in the end. This chain connects TRBV2 to TRBJ1-6; TRBD1 might be the D (5 bases). The CDR3 is 14 residues long. CDR1 and CDR2 from the germline V gene are SNHLY and FYNNEI. V dropped 7 bases and J dropped 9 bases, with 16 bases sitting between them. The CDR3 DNA, read in part, is TGTGCCAGCATTTCCGAGGTCGGGGGTTCACCC. This gives the protein CASISEVGGSP. Given in full, the CDR3 is CASISEVGGSPLHF.

Of note for this clone: The sequence runs out 3 residues before the end of the CDR3; the remainder is reconstructed from the germline J gene. This sequence joins TRBV18 and TRBJ2-7; 8 positions agree with TRBD1. The J segment lost 6 bases and the V segment lost 6 bases, leaving 10 bases of the junction unmatched. In germline, CDR1 is KGHSH, CDR2 LQKENI. The CDR3 extends over 14 amino acids. Incomplete CDR3 DNA: TGTGCCAGCTCGCCTACCCCAACAGGGGGCGAG. The encoded protein is CASSPTPTGGE. The whole CDR3 protein reads CASSPTPTGGEQYF.

With regard to this clone: The CDR3 is cut off 3 residues early in the read; its end comes from the germline J gene. This sequence joins TRBV20-1 and TRBJ2-3; TRBD2 aligns across 16 bases. The CDR3 sequence is 18 residues long. V shed 3 bases, J shed 0 bases, and the junction held 6 bases outside the gene matches. CDR1 is DFQATT and CDR2 is SNEGSKA in the germline V gene (reference sequence). The CDR3 bases that were read are TGCAGTGCTAGGAAGGGACTAGCGGGAGGGGGTAGCACAGATACG. Residues: CSARKGLAGGGSTDT. The whole CDR3 reads CSARKGLAGGGSTDTQYF.

On this clone: The sequence runs out 3 residues before the end of the CDR3; the remainder is reconstructed from the germline J gene. This chain links TRBV19 with TRBJ2-7; 8 positions match TRBD1. V gave up 7 bases and J gave up 6 bases; unmatched junction bases: 8. CDR1 LNHDA and CDR2 SQIVND come from the germline V gene (reference sequence). The CDR3 extends over 13 amino acids. CDR3 bases read: TGTGCCAGTACCAGGCAGGGGGCGGGCGAG. Protein: CASTRQGAGE. The complete CDR3 sequence is CASTRQGAGEQYF. The entire variable domain, with the rest obtained from reference TRBV19 and TRBJ2-7, is as follows: DGGITQSPKYLFRKEGQNVTLSCEQNLNHDAMYWYRQDPGQGLRLIYYSQIVNDFQKGDIAEGYSVSREKKESFPLTVTSAQKNPTAFYLCASTRQGAGEQYFGPGTRLTVT.

This clone counts as medium-sized by frequency. Read coverage stops 3 residues before the CDR3 terminus; the germline J gene supplies the remainder. The chain uses TRBV20-1 and TRBJ2-3; 11 positions agree with TRBD2. This CDR3 is built from 15 residues. Germline V gene data show CDR1 as DFQATT and CDR2 as SNEGSKA (reference sequence). The J segment lost 6 bases and the V segment lost 3 bases, leaving 8 bases of the junction unmatched. CDR3 DNA (partial): TGCAGTGCTAGGGAACCGGGACTAGCGGTGGATACG. This encodes CSAREPGLAVDT. In full, the CDR3 is CSAREPGLAVDTQYF.

Worth noting for this clone: The read stops 3 residues short of the end of the CDR3; the missing end is completed from the germline J gene. J is TRBJ2-1 and V is TRBV5-4, with a tentative D call TRBD1 (6 bases). V was pared by 4 bases and J by 5 bases, with 16 bases between. There are 15 residues in the CDR3. Germline V gene lookup returns CDR1 SGHNT and CDR2 YYREEE (reference sequence). The CDR3 sequence is CASSRQQGRHNEQFF. CDR3 DNA, as far as it was read: TGTGCCAGCAGCCGCCAACAGGGTCGGCACAATGAG.

In the case of this clone: The DNA ends 3 residues before the CDR3 does, and the rest of the CDR3 is filled in from the germline J gene. The chain couples TRBV2 to TRBJ2-1, with 12 bases lining up with TRBD1. Trimming cost V 6 bases and J 8 bases; bases outside gene matches: 17. The CDR3 spans 18 residues. The germline V gene encodes CDR1 SNHLY and CDR2 FYNNEI. The CDR3 loop reads CASSVVGPGTGGNYEQFF. The CDR3 DNA, read in part, is TGTGCCAGCAGCGTTGTTGGACCCGGGACAGGGGGCAATTATGAG.

Regarding this clone: The read terminates 3 residues before the CDR3 end, so the remaining end is supplied by the germline J gene. The rearrangement uses TRBV7-2 and TRBJ1-2; 8 nucleotides align to TRBD1. CDR3 size: 14 residues. Trimming cost V 7 bases and J 5 bases; bases outside gene matches: 9. Germline V gene lookup returns CDR1 SGHTA and CDR2 FQGNSA. The part of the CDR3 DNA that was read is TGTGCCAGCACCCCTGAAAGACAGGGGTATGGC. Its protein is CASTPERQGYG. In full, the CDR3 reads CASTPERQGYGYTF. Full variable domain (missing parts from reference TRBV7-2 and TRBJ1-2): GAGVSQSPSNKVTEKGKDVELRCDPISGHTALYWYRQSLGQGLEFLIYFQGNSAPDKSGLPSDRFSAERTGGSVSTLTIQRTQQEDSAVYLCASTPERQGYGYTFGSGTRLTVV.

Turning to this clone: Sequence at one end of the junction differs from germline and may be a read error. The read halts 3 residues ahead of the CDR3 end, with the missing end drawn from the germline J gene. The chain uses TRBV6-2 or TRBV6-3 and TRBJ1-1; D is undetermined. The CDR3 has 15 amino acids. From germline, CDR1 is MNHEY and CDR2 SVGEGT. The covered CDR3 bases are TGTGCCAGCAGTTACTTCGACCTAACAGCTCCTGAG. It is translated as CASSYFDLTAPE. The CDR3 in full is CASSYFDLTAPEAFF.

Remarks on this clone: The read comes to an end 3 residues before the CDR3 does, leaving the germline J gene to fill in the end. The chain recombines TRBV19 with TRBJ1-1; 9 positions match TRBD1. Looked up from germline, CDR1 is LNHDA and CDR2 is SQIVND (reference sequence). The CDR3 has 14 amino acids. V gave up 7 bases and J gave up 5 bases; unmatched junction bases: 8. CDR3 bases read: TGTGCCAGTATCCTGGACAGGGGAGGGACTGAA. This sequence encodes CASILDRGGTE. The full-length CDR3 reads as CASILDRGGTEAFF. Full variable domain (rest looked up from reference TRBV19 and TRBJ1-1): DGGITQSPKYLFRKEGQNVTLSCEQNLNHDAMYWYRQDPGQGLRLIYYSQIVNDFQKGDIAEGYSVSREKKESFPLTVTSAQKNPTAFYLCASILDRGGTEAFFGQGTRLTVV.

Of note for this clone: The sequence runs out 3 residues before the end of the CDR3; the remainder is reconstructed from the germline J gene. V and J are TRBV28 and TRBJ2-5; 13 positions agree with TRBD2. The CDR3 totals 16 residues. Germline V gene lookup returns CDR1 MDHEN and CDR2 SYDVKM. The V segment lost 2 bases and the J segment 4 bases; nucleotides outside the gene matches: 4. The part of the CDR3 DNA that was read is TGTGCCAGCAGTTTAAGGACTAGCGGGAGCACAGAGACC. It codes for CASSLRTSGSTET. The whole CDR3 sequence is CASSLRTSGSTETQYF.

Note on this clone: The read ends 3 residues early relative to the CDR3; the germline J gene fills the gap. The rearrangement uses TRBV5-1 and TRBJ2-3, with TRBD1 identical over 7 bases. Germline trimming cut 2 bases from V and 1 base from J; bases unmatched to any gene: 1. CDR3 length equals 14 residues. Per germline, CDR1 SGHRS and CDR2 YFSETQ. Here the CDR3 reads CASSFGTGTDTQYF. CDR3 bases read: TGCGCCAGCAGCTTTGGGACAGGCACAGATACG.

The CDR3 protein is CRLGLPNTGELFF. CDR3 bases read: TGCAGACTGGGACTTCCGAACACCGGGGAG. The V and J genes are TRBV20-1 and TRBJ2-2; perhaps TRBD2 as D (6 bases). From the germline J gene comes the end of the CDR3, since the read stops 3 residues before it. Germline CDR1 and CDR2: DFQATT and SNEGSKA (reference sequence). CDR3 size: 13 residues.

With respect to this clone: Read sequence stops 3 residues before the CDR3 end, and the germline J gene provides the missing end. The chain combines TRBV7-6 with TRBJ2-2; 12 nucleotides align to TRBD2. The germline gives CDR1 SGHVS, CDR2 FNYEAQ. CDR3 length: 17 residues. The trim removed 5 bases at V and 0 bases at J, leaving 4 bases unmatched. The CDR3 region is CASSRTSGRTNTGELFF. Partial CDR3 DNA: TGTGCCAGCAGCCGCACTAGCGGGAGGACGAACACCGGGGAG.

Details on this clone: The CDR3 end falls 3 residues outside the read, so it is completed with the germline J gene. V is TRBV19 and J is TRBJ1-5; 8 nucleotides line up with TRBD1. V trimming: 9 bases; J trimming: 2 bases; junction bases outside the gene matches: 6. Germline V lookup: CDR1 LNHDA, CDR2 SQIVND (reference sequence). This CDR3 spans 14 amino acids. CDR3 loop: CASTGGNGNQPQHF. The sequenced part of the CDR3 DNA is TGTGCCAGCACAGGGGGGAATGGCAATCAGCCC. The whole variable domain, filled in from reference TRBV19 and TRBJ1-5, reads DGGITQSPKYLFRKEGQNVTLSCEQNLNHDAMYWYRQDPGQGLRLIYYSQIVNDFQKGDIAEGYSVSREKKESFPLTVTSAQKNPTAFYLCASTGGNGNQPQHFGDGTRLSIL.

With respect to this clone: From the germline J gene comes the end of the CDR3, since the read stops 3 residues before it. The chain recombines TRBV2 with TRBJ2-2, with 9 bases lining up with TRBD2. Germline CDR1 SNHLY, CDR2 FYNNEI. The CDR3 is 14 residues long. Trimming took 5 bases from V and 3 from J; bases not matched to a gene: 1. CDR3 DNA (partial): TGTGCCAGCAGTTCTAGCGGGGACACCGGGGAG. Its protein is CASSSSGDTGE. The CDR3, in full, reads CASSSSGDTGELFF.

Comment on this clone: The observed sequence ends 3 residues before the CDR3 terminus, with the missing tail filled in from the germline J gene. V and J are TRBV5-1 and TRBJ2-3; possible D gene TRBD2, 6 bases. CDR3 length: 15 residues. Germline loops: CDR1 SGHRS, CDR2 YFSETQ. Trimming took 4 bases from V and 4 from J, leaving 16 bases between them. This CDR3 reads CASSQGPGGADTQYF. Partial CDR3 DNA: TGCGCCAGCAGCCAAGGACCCGGGGGAGCAGATACG.

Details on this clone: With the read ending 3 residues before the CDR3 end, the germline J gene is used to fill in that end. The rearrangement uses TRBV5-1 and TRBJ2-7, with TRBD2 identical over 14 bases. Germline values: CDR1 SGHRS, CDR2 YFSETQ. CDR3 length: 16 residues. With V trimmed by 5 bases and J by 3 bases, 7 bases remained unmatched. CDR3 protein: CASRQGLAGVNYEQYF. The DNA read from the CDR3 is TGCGCCAGCAGGCAGGGACTAGCGGGAGTTAACTACGAG.

With regard to this clone: The CDR3 extends 3 residues past the end of the read, so its final part is completed from the germline J gene. This chain joins TRBV18 and TRBJ2-7; 8 nucleotides align to TRBD2. The CDR3 is 15 residues long. With 4 bases clipped from V and 4 bases from J, the junction kept 9 bases outside the gene matches. CDR1 is KGHSH, CDR2 LQKENI, per germline. The CDR3 loop reads CASSQIGTSSYEQYF. The sequenced part of the CDR3 DNA is TGTGCCAGCTCACAAATAGGGACTAGTAGTTACGAG.

Points on this clone: The read halts 3 residues ahead of the CDR3 end, with the missing end drawn from the germline J gene. The V and J genes are TRBV19 and TRBJ2-5; 7 positions match TRBD1. Germline values: CDR1 LNHDA, CDR2 SQIVND (reference sequence). Germline trimming cut 5 bases from V and 4 bases from J; bases unmatched to any gene: 10. There are 15 residues in the CDR3. The sequenced part of the CDR3 DNA is TGTGCCAGTAGTCCACAGGGGATCCAAAGAGAGACC. This codes for CASSPQGIQRET. The complete CDR3 protein is CASSPQGIQRETQYF.

Comment on this clone: The read terminates 3 residues before the CDR3 end, so the remaining end is supplied by the germline J gene. V is TRBV7-2 and J is TRBJ2-1; 8 bases map to TRBD2. The CDR3 has 15 amino acids. The germline gives CDR1 SGHTA, CDR2 FQGNSA. The V segment lost 3 bases and the J segment 6 bases; nucleotides outside the gene matches: 7. The DNA read from the CDR3 is TGTGCCAGCAGCTTCGCCGGACTAGCCGCCAATGAG. Encoded protein: CASSFAGLAANE. The entire CDR3 is CASSFAGLAANEQFF.

Note on this clone: The read ends 3 residues before the CDR3 terminus; that terminus is restored from the germline J gene. The rearrangement joins TRBV5-1 to TRBJ2-3; no definite D call. Looked up from germline, CDR1 is SGHRS and CDR2 is YFSETQ. The CDR3 contains 12 residues. Deletions cut 0 bases from V and 7 bases from J, with 6 bases between. CDR3 amino acids: CASSLGANTQYF. The sequenced part of the CDR3 DNA is TGCGCCAGCAGCTTGGGGGCAAATACG.

Of note for this clone: The read ends 3 residues shy of where the CDR3 ends; the end is completed using the germline J gene. This sequence joins TRBV4-2 and TRBJ2-7, with D unclear. The germline gives CDR1 LGHNA, CDR2 YNFKEQ. Trimming stripped 0 bases from V and 2 bases from J, with 14 bases between. This CDR3 is built from 16 residues. The CDR3 here is CASSQDDPNGAYEQYF. CDR3 DNA, as far as it was read: TGTGCCAGCAGCCAAGACGATCCCAACGGTGCCTACGAG.